The 5 T cell receptor beta chains below come from one sample, sequenced in a study of graft-versus-host responses after intestinal transplantation. For these receptors, no antigen is known. Sequencing used immunoSEQ multiplex PCR; TCRdb keeps in-frame clones, though not all of them. The data show more than 70,000 clones, 85% to 95% seen once. This sample comprised unstimulated CD8+ T cells sorted from spleen or lymph node cells, obtained before transplant. The receptors come from a human donor who was the organ donor for an intestinal transplant.

This rearrangement joins TRBV5-6 to TRBJ2-5, with 9 bases fitting TRBD2. The germline gives CDR1 SGHDT, CDR2 YYEEEE. The CDR3 is 14 amino acids. With V trimmed by 2 bases and J by 4 bases, 3 bases remained unmatched. As DNA, the CDR3 is TGTGCCAGCAGCTTTCCGACTAGCGGAGAGACCCAGTACTTC. It is translated as CASSFPTSGETQYF.

The rearrangement joins TRBV4-3 to TRBJ2-3; TRBD2 aligns across 7 bases. Germline values: CDR1 LGHNA, CDR2 YSLEER. The junction had 2 bases not matched to a gene; V was cut back by 1 base and J by 4 bases. The CDR3 covers 14 residues. The CDR3 region is CASSQGLAADTQYF. As DNA, the CDR3 is TGCGCCAGCAGCCAAGGACTAGCAGCAGATACGCAGTATTTT.

The CDR3, as DNA: TGTGCCAGCAGCTTCCTAGGAGACACTGAAGCTTTCTTT. Amino acids: CASSFLGDTEAFF. The V gene is TRBV5-4, the J gene TRBJ1-1; no reliable D call. The CDR3 is 13 amino acids. The V end lost 2 bases, the J end lost 3 bases, and 8 bases lay between the germline ends. Germline V lookup: CDR1 SGHNT, CDR2 YYREEE (reference sequence).

The chain joins TRBV4-3 to TRBJ1-5, with 7 positions matching TRBD1. The CDR3 spans 18 residues. V lost 0 bases to trimming and J lost 0 bases; unmatched junction nucleotides: 8. The V gene's germline CDR1 is LGHNA and CDR2 YSLEER. The CDR3 loop reads CASSQDVTGMNSNQPQHF. DNA of the CDR3: TGCGCCAGCAGCCAAGATGTGACAGGGATGAATAGCAATCAGCCCCAGCATTTT.

The V gene is TRBV9, the J gene TRBJ2-3; D possibly corresponds to TRBD2 (6 bases). V was shortened by 4 bases and J by 2 bases, with 14 bases between the two germline ends. CDR3 length equals 15 residues. Germline V CDR1 and CDR2: SGDLS, YYNGEE. This CDR3 is CASSPGVAVTDTQYF. The CDR3 coding sequence is TGTGCCAGCAGCCCCGGAGTAGCGGTCACAGATACGCAGTATTTT.